The 4 T cell receptor beta chains presented below share a single source sample, sequenced in a study of blood T cells in healthy people across ages. Using a J-beta primer mix together with a sample-barcoded 5' primer, a second PCR was run for about 6 to 11 cycles. TCRdb analysed the 5' RACE reads with MiXCR anew, one entry per CDR3 protein. In the table there are hundreds of thousands of distinct CDR3 sequences, around 31% of which are singletons. Material for sequencing was blood. Receptors were obtained from a woman aged 80 or over in good health.

The table lists this clonotype with many counts. This may arise from a read error, as a much more abundant clone is one base away. The chain is built from TRBV6-2 or TRBV6-3 and TRBJ2-1, with 9 bases that match TRBD2. The CDR3 has 15 amino acids. The germline gives CDR1 MNHEY, CDR2 SVGEGT. V lost 2 bases to trimming and J lost 6 bases; unmatched junction nucleotides: 5. The CDR3 sequence is CASSYAAGGRNEQFF. DNA of the CDR3: TGTGCCAGCAGTTACGCGGCGGGGGGGCGCAATGAGCAGTTCTTC.

Comment on this clonotype: One junction end disagrees with the germline gene, perhaps due to a read error. In DNA form, the CDR3 reads TGTGCCAGCAGTTTGATGGGGTTAGCCAAGAACATTCAGTACTTC. It specifies CASSLMGLAKNIQYF. The chain joins TRBV28 to TRBJ2-4, with no clear D. The length of the CDR3 is 15 residues. Germline CDR1 reads MDHEN; CDR2 reads SYDVKM.

This clonotype was seen a handful of times. V usage is TRBV7-8 and J usage is TRBJ2-7, with 9 bases matching TRBD2. CDR3 length equals 16 residues. Germline CDR1 SGHVS, CDR2 FQNEAQ. With 5 bases clipped from V and 7 bases from J, the junction kept 15 bases outside the gene matches. The CDR3 loop is CASSIRTSEGVNEQYF. CDR3 nucleotide sequence: TGTGCCAGCAGCATACGGACTAGCGAAGGAGTTAATGAGCAGTACTTC.

A remark on this clonotype: A read error is possible here, since a much larger clone lies one base away. The rearrangement uses TRBV9 and TRBJ2-2; either TRBD1 or TRBD2 may supply D (5 bases each). Germline CDR1 SGDLS, CDR2 YYNGEE. The CDR3 length is 17 residues. The CDR3 protein is CASSGDRDAFDTGERFF. CDR3 sequence (DNA): TGTGCCAGCAGCGGCGACCGGGACGCGTTCGACACCGGGGAGCGGTTTTTT.